The present entry profiles one T cell receptor (beta chain) with its context. The sample is drawn from a study of technical replicates of blood from several donors. Produced via immunoSEQ multiplex PCR; TCRdb's table is partial and in-frame only. The repertoire includes about 70,000 clones, more than 75% of them detected once, and approximately 4.7% sits in the top ten. The length of the CDR3 is 17 residues. V shed 3 bases, J shed 0 bases, and the junction held 8 bases outside the gene matches. CDR1 and CDR2 (germline): MGHDK, SYGVNS. The chain links TRBV25-1 to TRBJ2-1; 7 bases map to TRBD1. The TCR sequence derives from a human donor in good health. Some clones in this sample may be carry-over from other donors' samples. The sequenced sample consisted of PBMCs. The CDR3 DNA reads TGTGCCAGCAGTGACGATACTGGGACAGCCTCCTACAATGAGCAGTTCTTC. Amino acids: CASSDDTGTASYNEQFF.